Here is one TCR beta chain with its context. Those enrolled in Seattle joined during active infection and were followed longitudinally afterward. The V end lost 6 bases, the J end lost 4 bases, and 12 bases lay between the germline ends. This CDR3 contains 13 residues. Germline V lookup: CDR1 SGHDN, CDR2 FVKESK. In the authors' workflow: Nucleated cell counts were estimated from reference gene primer amplification. Only in-frame clones appear in the TCRdb table, and some are missing; sequencing was by immunoSEQ multiplex PCR. The V and J calls and the clone size are those of that table, but D and trimming were determined from the DNA. The repertoire includes fewer than 300,000 clones, 90% to 95% of them detected once, and around 2.2% sits in the top ten. The data belong to a study of blood T cell repertoires in COVID-19. Study-level information: Sample material is recorded as cDNA or gDNA derived from T cells, B-cell-depleted T cells, or PBMCs.

The origin of this receptor is a woman in her twenties or thirties with COVID-19, enrolled during active disease. Sequencing was done on a sample of peripheral blood. The chain carries TRBV14 and TRBJ1-1; D perhaps matches TRBD1 (5 bases). The CDR3 DNA reads TGTGCCAGCAGTAGGGGCGAGGTCACTGAAGCTTTCTTT. Amino acid sequence: CASSRGEVTEAFF.